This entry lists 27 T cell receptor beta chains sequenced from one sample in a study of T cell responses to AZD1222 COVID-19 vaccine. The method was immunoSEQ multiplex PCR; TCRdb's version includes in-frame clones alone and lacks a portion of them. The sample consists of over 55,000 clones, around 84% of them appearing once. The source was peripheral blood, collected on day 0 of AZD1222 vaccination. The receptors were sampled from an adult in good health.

The CDR3 bases are TGTGCCAGCAGTTCGGCCGGGAGCTCCTACGAGCAGTACTTC. It specifies CASSSAGSSYEQYF. The chain couples TRBV6-5 to TRBJ2-7; D is possibly TRBD2 (6 bases). CDR3 length: 14 amino acids. The germline CDR1 and CDR2 sequences are MNHEY and SVGAGI. V dropped 4 bases and J dropped 0 bases, with 10 bases sitting between them.

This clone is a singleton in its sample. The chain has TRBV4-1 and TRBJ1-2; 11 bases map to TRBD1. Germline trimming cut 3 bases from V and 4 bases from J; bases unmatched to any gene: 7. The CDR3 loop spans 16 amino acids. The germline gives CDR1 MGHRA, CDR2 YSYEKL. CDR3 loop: CASSQGQGVPVYGYTF. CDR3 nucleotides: TGCGCCAGCAGCCAGGGACAGGGGGTTCCCGTCTATGGCTACACCTTC.

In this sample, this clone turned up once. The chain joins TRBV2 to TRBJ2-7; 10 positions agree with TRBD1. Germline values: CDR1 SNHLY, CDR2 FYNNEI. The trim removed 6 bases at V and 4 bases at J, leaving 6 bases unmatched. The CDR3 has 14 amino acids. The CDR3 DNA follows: TGTGCCAGCAGCGATCGGGACAGGGGATACGAGCAGTACTTC. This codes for CASSDRDRGYEQYF.

The CDR3 DNA sequence: TGCGCCAGCAGCTGGGGGACAGAAAAAACTGAAGCTTTCTTT. This codes for CASSWGTEKTEAFF. The chain has TRBV5-1 and TRBJ1-1; 7 bases match TRBD1. This CDR3 spans 14 amino acids. The V gene end was trimmed by 3 bases and the J gene end by 5 bases; junction bases not matched to a gene: 7. CDR1 is SGHRS and CDR2 is YFSETQ in the germline V gene.

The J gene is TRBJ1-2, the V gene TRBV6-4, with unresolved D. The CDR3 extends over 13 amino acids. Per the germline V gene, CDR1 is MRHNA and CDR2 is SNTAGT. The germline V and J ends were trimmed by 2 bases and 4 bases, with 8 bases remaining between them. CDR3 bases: TGTGCCAGCAGTGACGGTCAGTTCTATGGCTACACCTTC. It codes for CASSDGQFYGYTF.

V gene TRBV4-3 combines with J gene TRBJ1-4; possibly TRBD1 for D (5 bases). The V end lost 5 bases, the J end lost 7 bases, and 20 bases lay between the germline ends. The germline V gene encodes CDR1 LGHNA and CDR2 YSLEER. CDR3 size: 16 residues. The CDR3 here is CASSSDRLGGSEKLFF. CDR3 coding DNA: TGCGCCAGCAGCAGCGACCGACTCGGGGGAAGTGAAAAACTGTTTTTT.

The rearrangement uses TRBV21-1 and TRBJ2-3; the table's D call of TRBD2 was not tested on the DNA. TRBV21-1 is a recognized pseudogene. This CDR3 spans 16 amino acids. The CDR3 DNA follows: TGTGCCAGCAGCCATGGAGGGGCCCCTCGCACAGATACGCAGTATTTT. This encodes CASSHGGAPRTDTQYF.

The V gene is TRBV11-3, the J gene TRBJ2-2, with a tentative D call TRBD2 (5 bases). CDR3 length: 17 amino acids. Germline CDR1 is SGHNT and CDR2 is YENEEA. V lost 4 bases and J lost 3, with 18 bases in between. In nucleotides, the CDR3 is TGTGCCAGCAGCTCCTTCGGGGTAAAAAACTACACCGGGGAGCTGTTTTTT. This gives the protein CASSSFGVKNYTGELFF.

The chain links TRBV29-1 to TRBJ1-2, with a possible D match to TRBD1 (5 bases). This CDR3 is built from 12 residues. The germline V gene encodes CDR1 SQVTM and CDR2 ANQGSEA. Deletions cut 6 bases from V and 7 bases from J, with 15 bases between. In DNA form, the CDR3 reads TGCAGCGTCCAGAGTTTGGGGGGTGGCTACACCTTC. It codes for CSVQSLGGGYTF.

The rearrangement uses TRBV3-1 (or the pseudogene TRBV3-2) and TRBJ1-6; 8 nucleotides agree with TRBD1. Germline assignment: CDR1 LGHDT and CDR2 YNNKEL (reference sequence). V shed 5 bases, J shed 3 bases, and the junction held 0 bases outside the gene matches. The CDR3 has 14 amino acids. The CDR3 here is CASSGTGYNSPLHF. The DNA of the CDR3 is TGTGCCAGCAGCGGGACAGGCTATAATTCACCCCTCCACTTT.

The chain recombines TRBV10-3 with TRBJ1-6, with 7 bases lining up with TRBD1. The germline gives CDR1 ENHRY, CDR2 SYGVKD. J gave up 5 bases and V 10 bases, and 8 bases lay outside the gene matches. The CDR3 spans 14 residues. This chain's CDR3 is CANAQGMDNSPLHF. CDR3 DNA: TGTGCCAACGCACAGGGGATGGATAATTCACCCCTCCACTTT.

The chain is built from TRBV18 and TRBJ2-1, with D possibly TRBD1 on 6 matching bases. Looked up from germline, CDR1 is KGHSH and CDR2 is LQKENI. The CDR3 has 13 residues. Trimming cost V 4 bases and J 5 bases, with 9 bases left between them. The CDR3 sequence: CASSHGQNNEQFF. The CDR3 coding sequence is TGTGCCAGCTCACACGGACAGAACAATGAGCAGTTCTTC.

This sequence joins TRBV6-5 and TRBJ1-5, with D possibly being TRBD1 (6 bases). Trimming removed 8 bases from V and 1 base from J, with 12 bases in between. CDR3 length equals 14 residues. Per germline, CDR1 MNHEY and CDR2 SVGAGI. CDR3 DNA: TGTGCCAGCCGGGGGGGCGCGAGCAATCAGCCCCAGCATTTT. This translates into CASRGGASNQPQHF.

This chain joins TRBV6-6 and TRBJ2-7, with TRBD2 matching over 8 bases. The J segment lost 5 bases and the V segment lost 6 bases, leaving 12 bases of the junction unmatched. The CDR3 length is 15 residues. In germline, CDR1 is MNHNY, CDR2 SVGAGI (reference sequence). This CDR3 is CASSLTGLESHEQYF. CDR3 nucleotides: TGTGCCAGCAGCCTAACGGGACTAGAGTCCCACGAGCAGTACTTC.

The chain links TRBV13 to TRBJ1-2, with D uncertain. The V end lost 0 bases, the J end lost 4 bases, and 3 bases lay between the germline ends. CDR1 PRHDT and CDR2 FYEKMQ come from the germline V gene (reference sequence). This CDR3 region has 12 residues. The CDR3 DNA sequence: TGTGCCAGCAGCTTAGGAGCCTATGGCTACACCTTC. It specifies CASSLGAYGYTF.

The CDR3 DNA reads as TGTGCCAGCAGTCGGGACAGAGTTTCACCCCTCCACTTT. Translating gives CASSRDRVSPLHF. V gene TRBV6-5 combines with J gene TRBJ1-6; 7 nucleotides agree with TRBD1. The ends lost 5 bases at V and 9 bases at J; junction bases unmatched: 4. Germline CDR1 MNHEY, CDR2 SVGAGI. The CDR3 contains 13 residues.

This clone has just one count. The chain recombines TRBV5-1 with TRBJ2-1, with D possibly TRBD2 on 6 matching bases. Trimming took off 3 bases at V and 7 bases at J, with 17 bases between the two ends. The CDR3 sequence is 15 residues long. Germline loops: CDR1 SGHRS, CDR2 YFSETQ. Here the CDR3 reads CASSSGGQEGNEQFF. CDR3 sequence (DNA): TGCGCCAGCAGCTCCGGGGGTCAAGAAGGGAATGAGCAGTTCTTC. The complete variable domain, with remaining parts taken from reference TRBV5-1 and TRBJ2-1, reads KAGVTQTPRYLIKTRGQQVTLSCSPISGHRSVSWYQQTPGQGLQFLFEYFSETQRNKGNFPGRFSGRQFSNSRSEMNVSTLELGDSALYLCASSSGGQEGNEQFFGPGTRLTVL.

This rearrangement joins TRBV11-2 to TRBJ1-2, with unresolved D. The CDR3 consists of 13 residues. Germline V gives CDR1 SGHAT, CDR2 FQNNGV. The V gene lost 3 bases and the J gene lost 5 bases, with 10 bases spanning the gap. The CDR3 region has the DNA TGTGCCAGCAGCTTTAGTAGTATATATGGCTACACCTTC. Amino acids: CASSFSSIYGYTF.

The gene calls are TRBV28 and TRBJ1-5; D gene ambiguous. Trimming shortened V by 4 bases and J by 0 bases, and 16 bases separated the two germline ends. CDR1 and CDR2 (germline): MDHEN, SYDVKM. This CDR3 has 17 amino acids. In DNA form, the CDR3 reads TGTGCCAGCAGTTCACCTTCTGGCACAGATAGCAATCAGCCCCAGCATTTT. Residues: CASSSPSGTDSNQPQHF.

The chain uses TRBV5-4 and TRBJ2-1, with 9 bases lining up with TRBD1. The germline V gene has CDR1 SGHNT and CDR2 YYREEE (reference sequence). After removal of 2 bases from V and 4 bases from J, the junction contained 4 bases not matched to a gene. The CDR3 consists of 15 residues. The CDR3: CASSLGQGRYNEQFF. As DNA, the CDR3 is TGTGCCAGCAGCTTAGGACAGGGGAGATACAATGAGCAGTTCTTC.

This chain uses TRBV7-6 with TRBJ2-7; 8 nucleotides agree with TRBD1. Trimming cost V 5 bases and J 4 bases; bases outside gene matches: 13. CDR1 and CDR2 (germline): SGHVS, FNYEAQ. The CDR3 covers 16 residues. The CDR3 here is CASSPGGRGLSYEQYF. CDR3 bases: TGTGCCAGCAGCCCCGGGGGCAGGGGGCTCTCTTACGAGCAGTACTTC.

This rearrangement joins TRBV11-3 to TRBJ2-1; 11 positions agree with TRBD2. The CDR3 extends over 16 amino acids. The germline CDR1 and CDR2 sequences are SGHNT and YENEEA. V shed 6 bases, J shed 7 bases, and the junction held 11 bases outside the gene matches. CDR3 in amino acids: CASSRGWVAGGNEQFF. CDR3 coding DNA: TGTGCCAGCAGTCGAGGCTGGGTAGCGGGGGGGAATGAGCAGTTCTTC.

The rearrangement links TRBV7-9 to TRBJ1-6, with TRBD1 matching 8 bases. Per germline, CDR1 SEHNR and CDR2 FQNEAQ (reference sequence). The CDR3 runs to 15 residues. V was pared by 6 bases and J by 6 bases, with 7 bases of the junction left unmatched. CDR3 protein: CASRSGQGGNSPLHF. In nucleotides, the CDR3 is TGTGCCAGCAGATCAGGACAGGGAGGTAATTCACCCCTCCACTTT.

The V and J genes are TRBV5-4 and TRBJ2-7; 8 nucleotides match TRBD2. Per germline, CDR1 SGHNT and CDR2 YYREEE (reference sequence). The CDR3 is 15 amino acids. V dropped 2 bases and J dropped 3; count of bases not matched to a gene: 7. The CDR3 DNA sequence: TGTGCCAGCAGCTTCGGGGGGGTCTGGGACTACGAGCAGTACTTC. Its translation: CASSFGGVWDYEQYF.

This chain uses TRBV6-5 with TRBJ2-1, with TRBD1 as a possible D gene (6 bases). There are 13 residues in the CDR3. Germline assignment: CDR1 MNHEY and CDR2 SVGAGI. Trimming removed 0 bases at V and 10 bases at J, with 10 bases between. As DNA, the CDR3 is TGTGCCAGCAGTTACTCGGGGGCTAGGGAGCAGTTCTTC. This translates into CASSYSGAREQFF.

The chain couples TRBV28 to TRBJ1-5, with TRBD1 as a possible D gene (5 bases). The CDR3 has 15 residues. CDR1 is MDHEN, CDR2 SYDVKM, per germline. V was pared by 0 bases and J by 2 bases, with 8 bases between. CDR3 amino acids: CASSLWGTGNQPQHF. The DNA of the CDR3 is TGTGCCAGCAGTTTATGGGGGACGGGCAATCAGCCCCAGCATTTT.

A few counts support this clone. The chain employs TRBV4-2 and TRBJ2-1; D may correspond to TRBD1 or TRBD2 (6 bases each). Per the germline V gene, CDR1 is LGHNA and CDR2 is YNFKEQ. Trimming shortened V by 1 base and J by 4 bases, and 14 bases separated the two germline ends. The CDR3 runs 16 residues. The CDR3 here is CASSQGGAGRYNEQFF. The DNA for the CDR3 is TGTGCCAGCAGCCAAGGGGGGGCGGGGCGGTACAATGAGCAGTTCTTC.